The clone carrying this TCR beta chain was found many times. The antigen remains undetermined. This entry comes from a study of regulatory T cells in long-lasting Graves disease. Arm-PCR of CDR3 regions and iRepertoire HTBI primers were the basis on which TCR beta libraries were built. MiXCR, run by TCRdb on the multiplex PCR reads, gives a single entry per CDR3 protein. The sample includes some 500,000 distinct CDR3 sequences, about 14% of them seen just once. Regarding time point: newly diagnosed GD, antithyroid drugs for less than 3 months. Making the TCR library involved RNA that had been extracted from PBMCs. Around 9.9 milliliters of peripheral blood went into EDTA tubes. Regarding the study as a whole: Persistent Graves' patients had lower TCR diversity than newly diagnosed ones. Limited samples may have lowered accuracy.

The CDR3 has 16 amino acids. V dropped 3 bases and J dropped 6; count of bases not matched to a gene: 8. The germline V gene has CDR1 SNHLY and CDR2 FYNNEI. These data were also filed under a second study, of T cells in Graves' hyperthyroidism and ophthalmopathy. That work contributes: The TCR CDR3 was amplified in a first-round RT-PCR using the HTBI primer set.

This TCR came from a man aged 30 to 45 with Graves disease. Here the sequenced sample was peripheral blood mononuclear cells (PBMCs), taken at new diagnosis, from a patient treated with antithyroid drugs. The chain joins TRBV2 to TRBJ2-3; TRBD2 matches 11 bases. Here the CDR3 reads CASSDRDSGRADTQYF. CDR3 in DNA: TGTGCCAGCAGTGACCGGGATAGCGGGAGGGCGGATACGCAGTATTTT. Based on the CDR3 plus reference TRBV2 and TRBJ2-3, the full variable domain is EPEVTQTPSHQVTQMGQEVILRCVPISNHLYFYWYRQILGQKVEFLVSFYNNEISEKSEIFDDQFSVERPDGSNFTLKIRSTKLEDSAMYFCASSDRDSGRADTQYFGPGTRLTVL.